This section outlines one T cell receptor (beta chain) sequence together with its context. This CDR3 is built from 15 residues. With 1 base removed from V and 8 bases from J, the gap between germline ends came to 15 bases. Per germline, CDR1 SGHDT and CDR2 YYEEEE. Method: immunoSEQ multiplex PCR; TCRdb's copy keeps in-frame clones and lacks some. The sample records tens of thousands of clones, 90% to 95% being singletons. This sample was taken from a study of control samples from healthy donors and cancer patients. This clonotype was obtained from a man aged 25 to 45 in good health. The specimen sequenced was blood. This rearrangement joins TRBV5-6 to TRBJ1-4, with unresolved D. The CDR3: CASSLSANNREKLFF. The CDR3 region has the DNA TGTGCCAGCAGCTTGAGCGCGAACAACCGGGAAAAACTGTTTTTT.